Given below is one T cell receptor (beta chain) in context. The target antigen is unknown. The junction departs from the called germline gene at one end, perhaps through a read error. The CDR3 consists of 15 residues. Germline values: CDR1 LNHDA, CDR2 SQIVND (reference sequence). This sample was taken from a study of circulating CD8 cells and anti-PD-1 response in melanoma. Four subsets defined by PD-1 and/or TIGIT were sorted from live CD3+CD8+TCRalphabeta+ cells. Study findings and constraints: The cohort mixed treatment-naive and previously treated patients. Most experiments lacked replicates. PD-1 and DPOS subsets showed similar, higher clonality than DNEG.

The QIAseq Immune Repertoire TCR panel built the libraries from roughly 15 ng of total RNA. TCRdb itself ran the reads through MiXCR, one entry per CDR3 protein. There are roughly 1,500 distinct CDR3 sequences in the sample; just under 9.5% occur only once, and 5.4% lies in the top ten. Material: CD8+ T cells from PBMCs, obtained at baseline or after one month of anti-PD-1 therapy (not recorded which). This TCR derives from a human donor with melanoma. The gene calls are TRBV19 and TRBJ1-1; D ambiguous. The CDR3, as DNA: TGTGCCAGTAGTATCCCCGAAGGGTTCTACACTGAAGCTCTCTTT. Translation: CASSIPEGFYTEALF.